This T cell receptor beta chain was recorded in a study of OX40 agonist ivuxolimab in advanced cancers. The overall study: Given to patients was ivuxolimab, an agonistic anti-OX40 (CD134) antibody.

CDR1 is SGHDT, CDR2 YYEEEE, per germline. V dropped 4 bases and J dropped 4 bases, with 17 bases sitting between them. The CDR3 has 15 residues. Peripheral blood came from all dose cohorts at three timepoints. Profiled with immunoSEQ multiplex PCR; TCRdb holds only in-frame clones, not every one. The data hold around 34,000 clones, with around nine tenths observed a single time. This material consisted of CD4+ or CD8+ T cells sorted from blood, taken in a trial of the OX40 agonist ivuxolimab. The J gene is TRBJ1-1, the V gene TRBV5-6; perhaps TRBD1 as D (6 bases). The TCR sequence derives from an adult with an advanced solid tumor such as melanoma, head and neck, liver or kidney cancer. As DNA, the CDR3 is TGTGCCAGCAGCCCCCGCTTCGGGGGGCCCACTGAAGCTTTCTTT. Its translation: CASSPRFGGPTEAFF.